This paragraph reports one TCR beta chain. What this receptor recognizes is not known. Base qualities are not recorded, but no much larger clone differs from it by a single base. In total, roughly 710 healthy bone marrow donors made up the cohort. At the time of sampling, every cohort member was nominally healthy, though immune exposures that went unrecorded were likely present. The donor tested CMV seronegative and was one of the 352 seronegative cohort members. Every donor gave a peripheral blood sample, and the peripheral blood mononuclear cells from that sample were used for TCR beta sequencing. The Qiagen DNeasy Blood Extraction Kit was used to extract genomic DNA from the blood cell samples. This specimen belongs to a study of cytomegalovirus exposure and HLA in healthy donors (dated by TCRdb to 2016 to 2017). Looking at the study overall: An earlier analysis of approximately 590 of the donors reported more than 250 Gb of sequence data and some 120 million unique TCR beta sequences from around 200 million T cells. Approximately 300 gigabases of sequencing data and around 80 million unique TCR sequences made up an early release that covered over 550 HLA-typed donors. Of the 350 to 450 genotyped donors, around 81% fell in the genetic ancestry cluster associated with self-reported Caucasian donors. The study aimed to test whether signatures of past pathogen exposure could be identified by cataloging public T cell receptors. The T cell repertoires of several hundred subjects were profiled by immunosequencing and related to cytomegalovirus serostatus. In addition to the first cohort of roughly 700 subjects, a separate validation cohort of approximately 110 different subjects was used. To predict cytomegalovirus infection status, the study combined high-throughput TCR immunosequencing, statistical association of individual TCRs with disease status, and machine learning. In a later analysis, previously published TCR beta repertoires from 550 to 750 donors were re-analyzed and high-resolution HLA genotyping was added so that TCR occurrence patterns could be studied. The later analysis used no new phenotypic data to find candidate immune exposures, relying instead on TCR beta sequences and their occurrence across donors. In an earlier analysis of 587 of the donors, high-throughput TCR beta sequencing was used to judge whether each TCR beta V gene segment behaved as functional or pseudogenic. Donor age, sex, ethnicity and CMV serostatus were collected together with the repertoire data. A later genetic analysis took genome-wide SNP genotypes for about 55% of the roughly 670 donors and used that subset as a discovery cohort. Every repertoire in the discovery cohort had been generated on one and the same sequencing platform. Class I and class II HLA loci were covered by the typing at four-digit resolution. Typing coverage varied by locus: roughly 629-640 donors for A, B, C, DRB1 and DQB1; approximately 520 for DQA1; around 570 for DPA1; under 490 for DPB1. Roughly 5 DR-DQ haplotypes were handled as single units for association and clustering, since linkage in the cohort was strong. On average, 235,054 unique TCR beta nucleotide sequences were sequenced per donor among several hundred genotyped donors of the cohort, with roughly 20% of those sequences being non-productive. Results and caveats for the whole study, not just this receptor: In vitro tests confirmed that a few of the cytomegalovirus-associated TCR beta chains recognize cytomegalovirus antigens. In an earlier analysis of several hundred of the donors, most TCR beta V segments were observed in productive rearrangements about 87% or about 30% of the time, broadly matching IMGT annotations. In a later genetic analysis, a missense DCLRE1C variant was associated with V-gene and J-gene trimming of TCR beta chains, and the association was replicated in an independent cohort. Because the 87-base-pair reads could not distinguish some IMGT-functional V segments, including TRBV6-2 and TRBV6-3, those segments were excluded. A further reported finding was that TCR beta sequences accurately predicted the HLA-A and HLA-B alleles for most subjects in the first cohort. In a later genetic analysis, fewer N-insertions in productive TCRs were reported among donors in an Asian-associated ancestry cluster than the roughly 700-donor mean. For the cohort, immune exposure information was limited to CMV serostatus. A later analysis found that most CMV-associated TCR beta chains appeared HLA-restricted, with HLA associations seemingly driven largely by CMV exposure. When HLA alleles, especially DR and DQ, strongly co-occurred, TCR associations were difficult to assign to individual alleles. A later analysis associated about 17,000 TCR beta sequences with specific HLA alleles at a false discovery rate of 0.05. A cluster of highly shared sequence variants was judged likely to be a technical artifact of the sequencing pipeline. The cohort was sequenced for TCR beta chains only, and without alpha or paired-chain data the features that could be detected were limited. Linkage disequilibrium might explain the correlated functional status among segregating V segments, but an unknown experimental factor could not be ruled out. Because counts were too low, roughly 16 rarely observed V segments, including chromosome 9 orphons, were excluded from the earlier analysis of some 590 of the donors. In both the original and validation cohorts, the classifier was reported to diagnose cytomegalovirus status with high specificity and sensitivity. In a later analysis, the rate of TCR association differed among HLA loci, with DRB1 alleles having the most associated TCRs and HLA-C alleles having the fewest. Presence/absence analyses assumed roughly uniform sequencing depth across donors, an assumption that may not hold. In the study, around 160 TCR beta chains were listed as associated with cytomegalovirus. HLA typing was unavailable for some donors at each locus, so association tests used only the typed subset. The authors suggested that the approach could potentially be extended to other disease states and immunological phenotypes. Most TCR sequences were observed very rarely across donors, whereas some public TCRs were present in many individuals. A later analysis found that HLA-associated TCR beta chains were more clonally expanded and had lower generation probabilities than equally common non-associated chains. According to a later analysis, parvovirus B19, influenza, CMV and Epstein-Barr virus appeared linked to several top co-occurrence clusters.

Libraries were constructed by the immunoSEQ multiplex PCR assay. A mixture of 60 forward primers for TCR Vbeta segments and 13 reverse primers for TCR Jbeta segments was used in the multiplex PCR. Amplification of the CDR3 region of rearranged TCR beta genes was performed with a multiplex PCR assay on genomic DNA. Amplified TCR beta libraries were sequenced as 87-base-pair reads on the Illumina HiSeq System. As for how the authors treated the data: A later analysis tallied about 77 million unique TCR beta chains across the 666 repertoires, and approximately 12 million of those chains were shared by two or more donors. Raw reads were error-corrected and collapsed into unique sequences by a nearest-neighbor algorithm in which closely related sequences were merged to remove PCR and sequencing errors. V, D and J gene segments were assigned by aligning CDR3 sequences to IMGT reference sequences. For a sequence to be retained, a match of at least six nucleotides was required to both a V gene segment and a J gene segment. Rearrangements were classified as productive when the CDR3 lacked stop codons and remained in frame with V and J, and all other rearrangements were classified as non-productive. CDR3 was defined according to IMGT convention as the region running from the second conserved V-encoded cysteine to the conserved J-encoded phenylalanine. The earlier analysis of 500 to 650 of the donors excluded any sequence lacking an unambiguous match to a single V gene segment. In an earlier analysis of 450 to 750 of the donors, a V segment was called functional when productive rearrangements were above 56.7%, and segregating when the standard deviation between donors exceeded 5%. A statistical classification framework was built to diagnose cytomegalovirus status from the catalog of TCR beta chain sequences. In a later analysis, V and J genes were assigned by comparing TCR nucleotide sequences against IMGT/GENE-DB human TR gene sequences. Using the TCRdist pipeline, a later analysis assigned CDR3 sequences along with most-parsimonious VDJ recombination scenarios. In a later analysis, every TCR beta chain was defined by the combination of its CDR3 amino acid sequence and its V-gene family, and reads without a unique V-gene family were dropped. As a way to deal with suspected cross-contamination and a sequencing artifact, a later analysis dropped hundreds of nucleotide sequences that were highly shared and had low generation probability. For each public chain, a later analysis derived a clonal expansion index from normalized ranks of inferred template counts within each repertoire. A later analysis computed generation probabilities with a VDJ recombination model fitted to out-of-frame rearrangements, and checked the results against IGoR. A later analysis scored TCR-TCR, TCR-HLA and TCR-CMV co-occurrence with hypergeometric tests, applying a repertoire-size bias correction to TCR pairs. To estimate false discovery rates, a later analysis permuted the HLA or CMV assignments 20 times. In a later analysis, co-occurring TCRs were grouped using DBSCAN, and TCRdist sequence similarity was added for clustering within HLA-allele-positive subsets. Repertoires with fewer than 30,000 or more than 120,000 public chains were left out of co-occurrence clustering, as were four to six repertoires with anomalous nucleotide sharing. The clones in this table, taken by TCRdb from immuneACCESS, are in-frame only. Not every clone is retained; where verified, under half of the shortfall comes from an unresolved V gene, and the cause of the rest is unknown. V, J and clone size were drawn from that table, and D and trimming were deduced from the DNA. The table for this sample lists 140,000 to 150,000 clones; 9.7% of them were counted only once. Together, the top ten hold less than 2% of the sample.

Reading the germline V gene gives CDR1 SGHVS and CDR2 FQNEAQ. Including the terminal cysteine and phenylalanine, the CDR3 comprises 14 residues. Only the CDR3 portion is preserved as DNA: 42 bases, with reading frame beginning at the first base. V lost 5 bases and J lost 1 base; the stretch between them is 11 bases long. Sample: PBMCs. The V gene is TRBV7-8 and the J gene is TRBJ1-1, with no confidently assigned D gene. This TCR derives from a middle-aged man in good health and CMV-seronegative. The nucleotide sequence reads as follows: TGTGCCAGCAGCCGAAGCCGAACGAACACTGAAGCTTTCTTT. Its protein is CASSRSRTNTEAFF.